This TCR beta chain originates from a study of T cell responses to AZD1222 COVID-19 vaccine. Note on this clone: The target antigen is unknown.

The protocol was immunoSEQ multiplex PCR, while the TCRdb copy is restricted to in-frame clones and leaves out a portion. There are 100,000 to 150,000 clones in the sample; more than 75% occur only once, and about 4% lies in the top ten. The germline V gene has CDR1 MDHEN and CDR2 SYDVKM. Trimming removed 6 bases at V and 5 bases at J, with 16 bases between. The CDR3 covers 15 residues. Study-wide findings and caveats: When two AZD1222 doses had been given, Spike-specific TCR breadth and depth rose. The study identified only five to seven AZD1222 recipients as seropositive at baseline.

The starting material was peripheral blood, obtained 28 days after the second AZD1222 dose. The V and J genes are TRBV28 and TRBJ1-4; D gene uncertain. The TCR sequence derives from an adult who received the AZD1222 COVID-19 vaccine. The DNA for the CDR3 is TGTGCCAGCAGCATCATATTCGGGTCAAATGAAAAACTGTTTTTT. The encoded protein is CASSIIFGSNEKLFF.